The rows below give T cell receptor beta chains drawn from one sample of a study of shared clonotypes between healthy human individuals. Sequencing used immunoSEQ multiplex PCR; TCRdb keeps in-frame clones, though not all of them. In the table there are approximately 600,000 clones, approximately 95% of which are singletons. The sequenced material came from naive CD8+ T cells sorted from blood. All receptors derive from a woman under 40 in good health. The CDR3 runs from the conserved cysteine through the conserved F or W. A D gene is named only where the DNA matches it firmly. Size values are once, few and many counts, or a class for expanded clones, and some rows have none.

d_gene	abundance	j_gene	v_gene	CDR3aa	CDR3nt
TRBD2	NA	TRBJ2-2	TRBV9	CASSGWTSGTENTGELFF	TGTGCCAGCAGCGGCTGGACTAGCGGGACCGAAAACACCGGGGAGCTGTTTTTT
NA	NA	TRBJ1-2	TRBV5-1	CASSLVRPVGYTF	TGCGCCAGCAGCTTGGTCCGACCCGTGGGCTACACCTTC
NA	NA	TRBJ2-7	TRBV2	CASSEGFYEQYF	TGTGCCAGCAGTGAAGGGTTCTACGAGCAGTACTTC
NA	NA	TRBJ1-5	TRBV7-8	CASSRSRLDSNQPQHF	TGTGCCAGCAGCCGTAGTCGTTTGGACAGCAATCAGCCCCAGCATTTT
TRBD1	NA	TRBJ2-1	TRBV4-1	CASSRTTGRNEQFF	TGCGCCAGCAGCCGTACGACAGGGAGAAATGAGCAGTTCTTC
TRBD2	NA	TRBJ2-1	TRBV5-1	CASSVTTGTSFEQFF	TGCGCCAGCAGCGTAACTACCGGGACTAGCTTTGAGCAGTTCTTC
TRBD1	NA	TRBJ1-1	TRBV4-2	CASSQGTGMNTEAFF	TGTGCCAGCAGCCAAGGGACAGGTATGAACACTGAAGCTTTCTTT
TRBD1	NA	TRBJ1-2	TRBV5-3	CARSSPGQPTPGYTF	TGTGCCAGAAGCTCACCGGGACAGCCCACCCCTGGCTACACCTTC
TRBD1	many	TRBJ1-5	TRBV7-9	CASSPQGAGNQPQHF	TGTGCCAGCAGCCCCCAGGGGGCTGGCAATCAGCCCCAGCATTTT
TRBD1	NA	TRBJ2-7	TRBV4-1	CASSLYRDREYEQYF	TGCGCCAGCAGCCTATACCGGGACAGGGAGTACGAGCAGTACTTC
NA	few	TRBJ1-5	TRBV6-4	CATRWMLTEINQPQHF	TGTGCCACCAGATGGATGTTAACAGAAATCAATCAGCCCCAGCATTTT
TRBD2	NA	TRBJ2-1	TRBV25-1	CASSPSSGEGVF	TGTGCCAGCAGTCCATCTAGCGGGGAAGGGGTCTTC
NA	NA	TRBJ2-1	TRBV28	CASSLTPSGNEQFF	TGTGCCAGCAGTTTGACCCCCTCGGGCAATGAGCAGTTCTTC
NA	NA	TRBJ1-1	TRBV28	CASSLRETSNTEAFF	TGTGCCAGCAGTTTACGGGAAACTTCGAACACTGAAGCTTTCTTT
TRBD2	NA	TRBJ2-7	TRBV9	CASSVGEREGRYEQYF	TGTGCCAGCAGCGTAGGTGAGCGGGAGGGCCGGTACGAGCAGTACTTC
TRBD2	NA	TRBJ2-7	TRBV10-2	CASSESGTSHSYEQYF	TGCGCCAGCAGTGAGTCGGGGACTAGCCACTCCTACGAGCAGTACTTC
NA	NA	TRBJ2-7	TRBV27	CASGVLYEQYF	TGTGCCAGCGGGGTTCTTTACGAGCAGTACTTC
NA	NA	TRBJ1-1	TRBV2	CASSENSLNTEAFF	TGTGCCAGCAGTGAAAACAGCCTGAACACTGAAGCTTTCTTT
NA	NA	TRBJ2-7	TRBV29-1	CSVAGTSYEQYF	TGCAGCGTTGCGGGGACCTCCTACGAGCAGTACTTC
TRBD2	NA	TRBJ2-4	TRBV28	CASSVVSGSSQYF	TGTGCCAGCAGTGTGGTTAGCGGGAGTAGTCAGTACTTC
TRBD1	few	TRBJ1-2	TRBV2	CASSVDRGQPGGYTF	TGTGCCAGCAGTGTAGACAGGGGCCAGCCTGGTGGCTACACCTTC
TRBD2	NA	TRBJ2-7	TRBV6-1	CASSEGGLVFYEQYF	TGTGCCAGCAGTGAAGGGGGACTAGTTTTCTACGAGCAGTACTTC